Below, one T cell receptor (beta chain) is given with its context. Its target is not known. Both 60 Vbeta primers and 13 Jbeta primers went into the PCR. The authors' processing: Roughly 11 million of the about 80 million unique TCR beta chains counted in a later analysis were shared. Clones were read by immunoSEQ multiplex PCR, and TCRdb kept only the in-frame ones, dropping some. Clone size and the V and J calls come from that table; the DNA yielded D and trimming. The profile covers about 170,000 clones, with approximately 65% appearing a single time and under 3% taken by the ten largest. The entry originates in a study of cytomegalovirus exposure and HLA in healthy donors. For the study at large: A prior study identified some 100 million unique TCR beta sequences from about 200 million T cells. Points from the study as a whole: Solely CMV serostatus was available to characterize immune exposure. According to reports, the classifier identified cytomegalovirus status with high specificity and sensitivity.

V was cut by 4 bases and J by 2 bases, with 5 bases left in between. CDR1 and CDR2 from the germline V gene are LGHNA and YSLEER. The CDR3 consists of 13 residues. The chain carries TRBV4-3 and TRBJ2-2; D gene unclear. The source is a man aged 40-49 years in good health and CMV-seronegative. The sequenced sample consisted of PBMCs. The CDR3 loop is CASSLLNTGELFF. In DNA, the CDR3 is TGCGCCAGCAGCCTCCTTAACACCGGGGAGCTGTTTTTT.